The 27 T cell receptor beta chains below come from one sample, sequenced in a study of blood T cell repertoires in COVID-19. Sequencing used immunoSEQ multiplex PCR; TCRdb keeps in-frame clones, though not all of them. The data show 150,000 to 200,000 clones, about 83% seen once. The sequenced sample consisted of peripheral blood. These receptors all come from a man between 18 and 35 years old with active or convalescent COVID-19.

This chain uses TRBV7-2 with TRBJ1-1; TRBD1 is a possible D gene (5 bases). Germline lookup yields CDR1 SGHTA and CDR2 FQGNSA. The CDR3 totals 14 residues. V lost 4 bases to trimming and J lost 4 bases, with 13 bases between them. The CDR3 region is CASSSTGGITEAFF. The DNA for the CDR3 is TGTGCCAGCAGCTCGACGGGGGGAATCACTGAAGCTTTCTTT.

This clone was found once. The genes are TRBV5-5 and TRBJ2-5; 8 bases fit TRBD2. This CDR3 is built from 15 residues. Germline-derived CDR1 and CDR2 are SGHKS and YYEKEE (reference sequence). V dropped 2 bases and J dropped 5; count of bases not matched to a gene: 8. CDR3 sequence reads: CASSFAGGVWETQYF. The CDR3 DNA sequence: TGTGCCAGCAGCTTCGCCGGGGGGGTTTGGGAGACCCAGTACTTC.

The V gene is TRBV7-9, the J gene TRBJ2-2; D ambiguous. This CDR3 is 16 amino acids long. With 1 base removed from V and 0 bases from J, the gap between germline ends came to 9 bases. CDR1 SEHNR and CDR2 FQNEAQ come from the germline V gene (reference sequence). The CDR3 here is CASSLVLLANTGELFF. In DNA form, the CDR3 reads TGTGCCAGCAGCTTAGTCTTGCTAGCGAACACCGGGGAGCTGTTTTTT.

J is TRBJ1-1 and V is TRBV28; 7 nucleotides agree with TRBD1. CDR1 and CDR2 from the germline V gene are MDHEN and SYDVKM. V shed 9 bases, J shed 3 bases, and the junction held 10 bases outside the gene matches. The CDR3 extends over 14 amino acids. The DNA for the CDR3 is TGTGCCAGTTTCGTGAGACAGGGATACACTGAAGCTTTCTTT. Its translation is CASFVRQGYTEAFF.

This rearrangement joins TRBV9 to TRBJ2-1; 7 bases are shared with TRBD2. Germline V gene data show CDR1 as SGDLS and CDR2 as YYNGEE. J lost 2 bases, V lost 0 bases, and 8 bases had no gene match. This CDR3 spans 17 amino acids. The CDR3 region is CASSVESPAGTYNEQFF. The CDR3 DNA is TGTGCCAGCAGCGTAGAATCCCCAGCGGGAACCTACAATGAGCAGTTCTTC.

The chain recombines TRBV9 with TRBJ1-6; D is uncertain. The CDR3 runs 16 residues. Trimming shortened V by 5 bases and J by 0 bases, and 12 bases separated the two germline ends. Germline loops: CDR1 SGDLS, CDR2 YYNGEE. The CDR3 here is CASRSGGNSYNSPLHF. CDR3 bases: TGTGCCAGCAGAAGCGGAGGGAACTCCTATAATTCACCCCTCCACTTT. The variable domain in full, completed from reference TRBV9 and TRBJ1-6, reads DSGVTQTPKHLITATGQRVTLRCSPRSGDLSVYWYQQSLDQGLQFLIQYYNGEERAKGNILERFSAQQFPDLHSELNLSSLELGDSALYFCASRSGGNSYNSPLHFGNGTRLTVT.

The V gene is TRBV25-1, the J gene TRBJ2-3; 7 nucleotides match TRBD1. This CDR3 comprises 13 residues. V lost 6 bases, J lost 4 bases, and 4 bases stayed unmatched. Germline CDR1 MGHDK, CDR2 SYGVNS. CDR3 amino acids: CASRPTGADTQYF. The DNA of the CDR3 is TGTGCCAGCAGGCCAACAGGGGCAGATACGCAGTATTTT. The whole variable domain, remainder taken from reference TRBV25-1 and TRBJ2-3, is EADIYQTPRYLVIGTGKKITLECSQTMGHDKMYWYQQDPGMELHLIHYSYGVNSTEKGDLSSESTVSRIRTEHFPLTLESARPSHTSQYLCASRPTGADTQYFGPGTRLTVL.

This chain connects TRBV7-9 to TRBJ2-7, with D possibly TRBD1 on 5 matching bases. Germline values: CDR1 SEHNR, CDR2 FQNEAQ (reference sequence). The length of the CDR3 is 14 residues. V shed 2 bases and J shed 1 base, with 9 bases lying between them. CDR3 loop: CASSLSRDSYEQYV. In DNA, the CDR3 is TGTGCCAGCAGCTTAAGCAGGGATTCCTACGAGCAGTACGTC.

Here the CDR3 DNA reads TGTGCCAGTAGTATCCTGGCAACCGCTAGCAATCAGCCCCAGCATTTT. Residues: CASSILATASNQPQHF. V usage is TRBV19 and J usage is TRBJ1-5; D unclear. There are 16 residues in the CDR3. The V end was cut by 3 bases, the J end by 0 bases, with 12 bases between. CDR1 is LNHDA, CDR2 SQIVND, per germline (reference sequence).

This chain joins TRBV5-1 and TRBJ2-7; 7 bases fit TRBD1. Germline V gene lookup returns CDR1 SGHRS and CDR2 YFSETQ. This CDR3 comprises 14 residues. The V gene end was trimmed by 4 bases and the J gene end by 7 bases; junction bases not matched to a gene: 11. The CDR3 region has the DNA TGCGCCAGCAGCGCCGGGACAGACTCGCTTGAGCAGTACGTC. It yields the protein CASSAGTDSLEQYV.

Only one count was recorded for this clone. The chain recombines TRBV30 with TRBJ2-1; D uncertain. The V gene lost 8 bases and the J gene lost 1 base, with 12 bases spanning the gap. Germline loops: CDR1 GTSNPN, CDR2 SVGIG (reference sequence). The CDR3 has 13 residues. The CDR3 loop reads CAGKQFSYNEQFF. DNA for the CDR3: TGTGCCGGGAAGCAATTTTCCTACAATGAGCAGTTCTTC.

This chain links TRBV10-3 with TRBJ1-3; 7 nucleotides match TRBD1. The ends lost 7 bases at V and 0 bases at J; junction bases unmatched: 9. The CDR3 is 16 amino acids. Per the germline V gene, CDR1 is ENHRY and CDR2 is SYGVKD. CDR3 DNA sequence: TGTGCCATCACCGAACGGACAGGATCCTCTGGAAACACCATATATTTT. Its translation is CAITERTGSSGNTIYF.

The chain employs TRBV14 and TRBJ2-1; the match to TRBD2 covers 9 bases. The V gene's germline CDR1 is SGHDN and CDR2 FVKESK. V lost 2 bases, J lost 2 bases, and 4 bases stayed unmatched. This CDR3 comprises 16 residues. The CDR3, as DNA: TGTGCCAGCAGCCAAAGTCCTAGCGGGACCTACAATGAGCAGTTCTTC. Protein: CASSQSPSGTYNEQFF. Full variable domain (outside the CDR3, taken from reference TRBV14 and TRBJ2-1): EAGVTQFPSHSVIEKGQTVTLRCDPISGHDNLYWYRRVMGKEIKFLLHFVKESKQDESGMPNNRFLAERTGGTYSTLKVQPAELEDSGVYFCASSQSPSGTYNEQFFGPGTRLTVL.

This chain connects TRBV21-1 to TRBJ1-6; the tabulated D call, TRBD1, remains unverified against the DNA. TRBV21-1 is tagged as a pseudogene. This CDR3 contains 18 residues. The CDR3 sequence: CASSKLIWAHRLYSPLHF. In DNA, the CDR3 is TGTGCCAGCAGCAAATTGATCTGGGCCCACCGTCTCTATTCACCCCTCCACTTT.

The rearrangement links TRBV29-1 to TRBJ1-4; tentative D call: TRBD1 (5 bases). Trimming left V 0 bases short and J 0 bases short, with 8 bases between. The CDR3 covers 15 residues. Germline-derived CDR1 and CDR2 are SQVTM and ANQGSEA. DNA for the CDR3: TGCAGCGTTGAAGAACCAGGGCCAACTAATGAAAAACTGTTTTTT. Protein product: CSVEEPGPTNEKLFF.

The chain has TRBV12-5 and TRBJ1-1, with 8 positions matching TRBD1. The V gene's germline CDR1 is LGHNT and CDR2 FRNRAP. This CDR3 has 13 residues. V was clipped by 6 bases and J by 5 bases; unmatched bases: 5. The CDR3 protein is CASGQQGGTEAFF. For the CDR3, the DNA is TGTGCTAGTGGCCAACAGGGGGGGACTGAAGCTTTCTTT.

The chain combines TRBV3-1 (or the pseudogene TRBV3-2) with TRBJ1-3; D is ambiguous. The V end was cut by 4 bases, the J end by 4 bases, with 11 bases between. Per germline, CDR1 LGHDT and CDR2 YNNKEL (reference sequence). The length of the CDR3 is 14 residues. The CDR3, as DNA: TGTGCCAGCAGCCTCTCAACAACGGGAAACACCATATATTTT. Translation gives CASSLSTTGNTIYF.

The gene calls are TRBV7-9 and TRBJ1-2, with a weak D call TRBD1 (5 bases). The germline V gene has CDR1 SEHNR and CDR2 FQNEAQ (reference sequence). The CDR3 is 14 amino acids. Trimming took off 5 bases at V and 6 bases at J, with 16 bases between the two ends. CDR3 coding DNA: TGTGCCAGCAGCGCTTCCGGGACTCGGAATGGCTACACCTTC. This translates into CASSASGTRNGYTF.

V usage is TRBV28 and J usage is TRBJ2-3, with 12 bases lining up with TRBD2. With V trimmed by 0 bases and J by 2 bases, 3 bases remained unmatched. CDR3 size: 17 residues. CDR1 is MDHEN and CDR2 is SYDVKM in the germline V gene. CDR3 sequence: CASSLWASGGATDTQYF. In nucleotides, the CDR3 is TGTGCCAGCAGTTTATGGGCTAGCGGGGGGGCCACAGATACGCAGTATTTT.

This clone was recorded only once. The rearrangement uses TRBV5-5 and TRBJ1-5; possible D gene TRBD1, 5 bases. V lost 0 bases and J 3 bases, leaving 10 bases between the germline ends. CDR1 SGHKS and CDR2 YYEKEE come from the germline V gene (reference sequence). The CDR3 is made up of 15 amino acids. CDR3 sequence (DNA): TGTGCCAGCAGCTTGGGGGGCAGTCACAATCAGCCCCAGCATTTT. Translated: CASSLGGSHNQPQHF.

The rearrangement uses TRBV5-1 and TRBJ1-2, with 8 bases matching TRBD1. The J segment lost 8 bases and the V segment lost 1 base, leaving 7 bases of the junction unmatched. The germline V gene has CDR1 SGHRS and CDR2 YFSETQ. The CDR3 covers 14 residues. The CDR3: CASSLMDRVGGYTF. In DNA form, the CDR3 reads TGCGCCAGCAGCTTGATGGACAGGGTAGGCGGCTACACCTTC. The full variable domain, its missing parts supplied by reference TRBV5-1 and TRBJ1-2, is KAGVTQTPRYLIKTRGQQVTLSCSPISGHRSVSWYQQTPGQGLQFLFEYFSETQRNKGNFPGRFSGRQFSNSRSEMNVSTLELGDSALYLCASSLMDRVGGYTFGSGTRLTVV.

The chain is built from TRBV5-5 and TRBJ1-5; no clear D gene. The germline V gene encodes CDR1 SGHKS and CDR2 YYEKEE (reference sequence). V gave up 2 bases and J gave up 4 bases, with 10 bases separating them. This CDR3 is built from 14 residues. DNA of the CDR3: TGTGCCAGCAGCTTTGCTATACGGAATCAGCCCCAGCATTTT. Amino acid sequence: CASSFAIRNQPQHF.

J is TRBJ2-3 and V is TRBV5-4; 13 bases align to TRBD2. Germline V gene lookup returns CDR1 SGHNT and CDR2 YYREEE (reference sequence). The junction had 11 bases not matched to a gene; V was cut back by 3 bases and J by 1 base. The length of the CDR3 is 19 residues. In nucleotides, the CDR3 is TGTGCCAGCAGCTCTGGGTCTAGACTAGCGGGGGGTGGCACAGATACGCAGTATTTT. Translated, it gives CASSSGSRLAGGGTDTQYF.

The chain links TRBV7-9 to TRBJ1-1, with TRBD1 matching over 7 bases. From germline, CDR1 is SEHNR and CDR2 FQNEAQ (reference sequence). This CDR3 contains 16 residues. V lost 3 bases, J lost 0 bases, and 7 bases stayed unmatched. CDR3 sequence: CASSFSTGPMNTEAFF. CDR3 DNA sequence: TGTGCCAGCAGCTTCTCGACAGGGCCCATGAACACTGAAGCTTTCTTT.

The chain recombines TRBV5-1 with TRBJ1-1, with no clear D. CDR1 and CDR2 from the germline V gene are SGHRS and YFSETQ. Trimming pared 2 bases from V and 1 base from J, leaving 12 bases between. The CDR3 is 15 amino acids. CDR3 nucleotides: TGCGCCAGCAGCTTTTGGGCACAGCAGAACACTGAAGCTTTCTTT. Protein sequence: CASSFWAQQNTEAFF.

This clone occurred once. This sequence joins TRBV3-1 (or the pseudogene TRBV3-2) and TRBJ1-1; a possible D gene is TRBD1 (6 bases). V lost 2 bases to trimming and J lost 0 bases, with 13 bases between them. The CDR3 sequence is 16 residues long. CDR1 is LGHDT, CDR2 YNNKEL, per germline (reference sequence). For the CDR3, the DNA is TGTGCCAGCAGCCAAAGAGGGGCAGGGGTGAACACTGAAGCTTTCTTT. It codes for CASSQRGAGVNTEAFF.

The rearrangement uses TRBV7-8 and TRBJ2-7, with TRBD1 matching over 8 bases. This CDR3 is 14 amino acids long. Germline V CDR1 and CDR2: SGHVS, FQNEAQ. Unmatched junction bases numbered 4, after V lost 6 bases and J lost 0 bases. DNA for the CDR3: TGTGCCAGCAGATGGACAGGGAACTCCTACGAGCAGTACTTC. Its translation: CASRWTGNSYEQYF.